What follows is one T cell receptor (beta chain) and its context. Its antigen is unknown. Germline CDR1 reads SGHVS; CDR2 reads FQNEAQ. CDR3 size: 15 residues. V shed 1 base and J shed 8 bases, with 17 bases lying between them. The data were obtained in a study of cytomegalovirus exposure and HLA in healthy donors. General study points: About 87% or about 30% of the time was how often most TCR beta V segments were productive, according to an earlier analysis. With high specificity and sensitivity, the classifier reportedly diagnosed cytomegalovirus status. Rare sequences made up most TCRs, while some public TCRs were found in many donors.

13 Jbeta primers and 60 Vbeta primers were used for the PCR. Profiling relied on immunoSEQ multiplex PCR, and the TCRdb table lists in-frame clones only, not all of them. In the table there are about 90,000 clones, around 84% of which are singletons. Sequencing input: PBMCs. This TCR was sampled from a woman between 40 and 55 years old in good health and CMV-seropositive. The V gene is TRBV7-8, the J gene TRBJ1-2; D might be TRBD1 (5 bases). CDR3 bases: TGTGCCAGCAGCTTAGTAGGCAGGGCCGGGCAGGGCTACACCTTC. It is translated as CASSLVGRAGQGYTF.